A single sample gave rise to the 24 T cell receptor beta chains below, sequenced in a study of blood T cell repertoires in COVID-19. Generated by immunoSEQ multiplex PCR, the TCRdb table keeps only in-frame clones and is missing some. This table holds more than 200,000 clones, around 87% found once. Sample: peripheral blood. These receptors came from a woman in her fifties or sixties with COVID-19, enrolled during active disease.

V is TRBV29-1 and J is TRBJ1-3; 9 nucleotides agree with TRBD1. The CDR3 totals 13 residues. CDR1 and CDR2 from the germline V gene are SQVTM and ANQGSEA. V lost 7 bases and J lost 4; bases outside the gene matches: 5. CDR3 protein: CSAGTGLGNTIYF. The CDR3 DNA sequence: TGCAGCGCAGGGACAGGGTTAGGAAACACCATATATTTT.

The chain links TRBV5-1 to TRBJ1-4; TRBD1 might be the D (5 bases). V dropped 0 bases and J dropped 7 bases, with 10 bases sitting between them. Germline V lookup: CDR1 SGHRS, CDR2 YFSETQ. CDR3 length: 14 amino acids. The CDR3 sequence: CASSLDRQGEKLFF. DNA for the CDR3: TGCGCCAGCAGCTTGGACAGGCAGGGTGAAAAACTGTTTTTT.

The chain uses TRBV19 and TRBJ2-1, with 10 positions matching TRBD2. This CDR3 region has 15 residues. V was clipped by 1 base and J by 5 bases; unmatched bases: 2. Looked up from germline, CDR1 is LNHDA and CDR2 is SQIVND (reference sequence). The DNA for the CDR3 is TGTGCCAGTAGTATAGGTCTAGCGGGGGACAATGAGCAGTTCTTC. It codes for CASSIGLAGDNEQFF. The whole variable domain, remainder taken from reference TRBV19 and TRBJ2-1, is DGGITQSPKYLFRKEGQNVTLSCEQNLNHDAMYWYRQDPGQGLRLIYYSQIVNDFQKGDIAEGYSVSREKKESFPLTVTSAQKNPTAFYLCASSIGLAGDNEQFFGPGTRLTVL.

This chain joins TRBV29-1 and TRBJ2-1, with D possibly matching TRBD2 (6 bases). From germline, CDR1 is SQVTM and CDR2 ANQGSEA. Trimming removed 4 bases at V and 2 bases at J, with 15 bases between. The CDR3 is 15 residues long. This chain's CDR3 is CSVGRGTPTYNEQFF. The DNA for the CDR3 is TGCAGCGTTGGCCGCGGGACCCCCACCTACAATGAGCAGTTCTTC.

This chain links TRBV28 with TRBJ2-2; 12 bases match TRBD2. CDR3 length: 17 amino acids. CDR1 is MDHEN and CDR2 is SYDVKM in the germline V gene. The J segment lost 6 bases and the V segment lost 10 bases, leaving 15 bases of the junction unmatched. The CDR3: CATYHASGRAWAGELFF. DNA of the CDR3: TGTGCCACCTACCATGCTAGCGGGAGGGCCTGGGCCGGGGAGCTGTTTTTT.

J is TRBJ2-3 and V is TRBV7-3; 11 bases fit TRBD2. The V gene end was trimmed by 5 bases and the J gene end by 2 bases; junction bases not matched to a gene: 24. Germline V gene data show CDR1 as SGHTA and CDR2 as FQGTGA. This CDR3 comprises 22 residues. Here the CDR3 DNA reads TGTGCCAGCAGCCCTGGGGTAGCGGGAGGGCCCCAATCGTCCTACCTCACAGATACGCAGTATTTT. Its protein product is CASSPGVAGGPQSSYLTDTQYF.

The chain recombines TRBV10-2 with TRBJ2-5; D gene uncertain. The CDR3 consists of 12 residues. CDR1 is WSHSY, CDR2 SAAADI, per germline. V dropped 4 bases and J dropped 3 bases, with 6 bases sitting between them. The CDR3 spells CASSAVEETQYF. CDR3 DNA: TGCGCCAGCAGTGCTGTAGAAGAGACCCAGTACTTC.

The V gene is TRBV5-6, the J gene TRBJ2-1, with no clear D. Germline values: CDR1 SGHDT, CDR2 YYEEEE. The CDR3 sequence is 13 residues long. Trimming stripped 5 bases from V and 8 bases from J, with 14 bases between. The CDR3 DNA reads as TGTGCCAGCAGGTTGACTCCAAGCGATGAGCAGTTCTTC. It encodes CASRLTPSDEQFF.

In its sample, this clone was seen a few times. The chain employs TRBV6-5 and TRBJ1-2; 9 nucleotides agree with TRBD1. The CDR3 is 14 residues long. In germline, CDR1 is MNHEY, CDR2 SVGAGI. V lost 8 bases and J lost 4; bases outside the gene matches: 8. The CDR3 DNA reads TGTGCCAGCGCCCAGGACAGGGGTACCTATGGCTACACCTTC. Encoded protein: CASAQDRGTYGYTF.

The chain has TRBV28 and TRBJ2-7; D may be TRBD1 (7 bases). This CDR3 spans 14 amino acids. The germline V gene has CDR1 MDHEN and CDR2 SYDVKM. Trimming shortened V by 6 bases and J by 3 bases, and 15 bases separated the two germline ends. Here the CDR3 DNA reads TGTGCCAGCAGCCTCCAGGGGGGCGACTACGAGCAGTACTTC. It codes for CASSLQGGDYEQYF.

This chain joins TRBV6-6 and TRBJ2-2, with D unclear. Trimming shortened V by 7 bases and J by 1 base, and 16 bases separated the two germline ends. The CDR3 runs to 16 residues. Germline loops: CDR1 MNHNY, CDR2 SVGAGI (reference sequence). The CDR3 sequence: CASTLPGGGNTGELFF. In DNA, the CDR3 is TGTGCCAGCACCCTCCCGGGTGGCGGGAACACCGGGGAGCTGTTTTTT.

The rearrangement uses TRBV5-1 and TRBJ2-7; 10 bases map to TRBD2. This CDR3 contains 15 residues. Germline V gene lookup returns CDR1 SGHRS and CDR2 YFSETQ. V gave up 5 bases and J gave up 6 bases; unmatched junction bases: 11. CDR3 amino acids: CASSFSGTSVVEQYF. The CDR3 bases are TGCGCCAGCAGTTTCTCCGGGACTAGCGTCGTCGAGCAGTACTTC.

The table lists this clone with many counts. The V and J genes are TRBV4-1 and TRBJ2-5; 7 nucleotides line up with TRBD2. Germline lookup yields CDR1 MGHRA and CDR2 YSYEKL. There are 15 residues in the CDR3. V lost 1 base to trimming and J lost 3 bases; unmatched junction nucleotides: 5. CDR3 loop: CASSQVGGLEETQYF. The CDR3 bases are TGCGCCAGCAGCCAAGTGGGAGGACTAGAAGAGACCCAGTACTTC.

The chain links TRBV6-5 to TRBJ2-1; 11 bases map to TRBD2. Germline V gene sequence: CDR1 MNHEY, CDR2 SVGAGI. Trimming took 6 bases from V and 7 from J; bases not matched to a gene: 8. This CDR3 spans 15 amino acids. The chain's CDR3 is CASSRPGLAVNEQFF. Here the CDR3 DNA reads TGTGCCAGCAGCCGCCCGGGACTAGCGGTGAATGAGCAGTTCTTC.

J is TRBJ2-2 and V is TRBV24-1, with a weak D call TRBD1 (6 bases). Germline lookup yields CDR1 KGHDR and CDR2 SFDVKD. The CDR3 contains 18 residues. V shed 0 bases and J shed 5 bases, with 18 bases lying between them. As DNA, the CDR3 is TGTGCCACCAGTGATTTGGGTCGTGCACAGGGCCGGACCGGGGAGCTGTTTTTT. Translating gives CATSDLGRAQGRTGELFF.

The chain combines TRBV6-6 with TRBJ1-1; 7 bases align to TRBD1. This CDR3 region has 15 residues. J gave up 5 bases and V 6 bases, and 12 bases lay outside the gene matches. Germline assignment: CDR1 MNHNY and CDR2 SVGAGI (reference sequence). For the CDR3, the DNA is TGTGCCAGCAGCAACCCACAGGGGACGGGGACTGAAGCTTTCTTT. It codes for CASSNPQGTGTEAFF.

The sample holds one count of this clone. The chain employs TRBV7-3 and TRBJ2-2, with a possible D match to TRBD2 (6 bases). Germline V gives CDR1 SGHTA, CDR2 FQGTGA. With 6 bases removed from V and 6 bases from J, the gap between germline ends came to 11 bases. CDR3 length: 13 residues. The CDR3 sequence is CASRPGGSGELFF. The CDR3 bases are TGTGCCAGCAGGCCCGGGGGATCCGGGGAGCTGTTTTTT.

The V call is TRBV4-3, the J call TRBJ1-6; D is possibly TRBD1 (5 bases). The CDR3 is made up of 20 amino acids. V was cut by 3 bases and J by 1 base, with 22 bases left in between. Germline V gene data show CDR1 as LGHNA and CDR2 as YSLEER. This chain's CDR3 is CASSHLPLGQGLSYNSPLHF. The CDR3 nucleotides are TGCGCCAGCAGCCATTTGCCTTTGGGCCAGGGATTATCCTATAATTCACCCCTCCACTTT.

The genes are TRBV27 and TRBJ2-1; 7 nucleotides match TRBD2. The CDR3 is made up of 14 amino acids. With V trimmed by 6 bases and J by 8 bases, 10 bases remained unmatched. CDR1 MNHEY and CDR2 SMNVEV come from the germline V gene (reference sequence). The CDR3 DNA reads TGTGCCAGCAGATTCAGGGAGGGGTTGGATGAGCAGTTCTTC. This gives the protein CASRFREGLDEQFF.

The V call is TRBV29-1, the J call TRBJ2-7; TRBD2 agrees at 8 bases. The CDR3 loop spans 12 amino acids. Trimming removed 3 bases from V and 5 bases from J; junction bases left unmatched: 3. The germline V gene has CDR1 SQVTM and CDR2 ANQGSEA. CDR3 nucleotides: TGCAGCGTTGAGGATAGCGGGAACGAGCAGTACTTC. Translated, it gives CSVEDSGNEQYF.

Turning to this clone: This same CDR3 is encoded by further DNA sequences in the sample. This sequence joins TRBV5-1 and TRBJ1-1; TRBD1 matches at 9 bases. The J segment lost 4 bases and the V segment lost 4 bases, leaving 5 bases of the junction unmatched. The CDR3 has 14 amino acids. CDR1 and CDR2 from the germline V gene are SGHRS and YFSETQ. This CDR3 reads CASSLGQGGTEAFF. The CDR3 DNA reads TGCGCCAGCAGCCTGGGACAGGGCGGCACTGAAGCTTTCTTT.

The chain couples TRBV15 to TRBJ1-5; the D gene is possibly TRBD1 (5 bases). The CDR3 covers 15 residues. The V gene's germline CDR1 is LNHNV and CDR2 YYDKDF (reference sequence). Trimming shortened V by 1 base and J by 3 bases, and 10 bases separated the two germline ends. The CDR3, as DNA: TGTGCCACCAGCAGAGGGGGCCGCTTCAATCAGCCCCAGCATTTT. It specifies CATSRGGRFNQPQHF. Together with reference TRBV15 and TRBJ1-5, the CDR3 gives the full variable domain: DAMVIQNPRYQVTQFGKPVTLSCSQTLNHNVMYWYQQKSSQAPKLLFHYYDKDFNNEADTPDNFQSRRPNTSFCFLDIRSPGLGDTAMYLCATSRGGRFNQPQHFGDGTRLSIL.

The CDR3 protein is CASSLGLAGPTDTQYF. DNA for the CDR3: TGCGCCAGCAGCCTAGGACTAGCGGGCCCCACAGATACGCAGTATTTT. The chain combines TRBV5-1 with TRBJ2-3; 11 bases align to TRBD2. This CDR3 has 16 residues. CDR1 and CDR2 from the germline V gene are SGHRS and YFSETQ. J was trimmed by 2 bases and V by 4 bases; bases with no gene match: 6.

The CDR3 reads CASSISGQTNEKLFF. The CDR3 DNA is TGTGCCAGTAGTATTTCGGGACAGACTAATGAAAAACTGTTTTTT. This chain joins TRBV19 and TRBJ1-4; the match to TRBD1 covers 7 bases. Germline-derived CDR1 and CDR2 are LNHDA and SQIVND (reference sequence). J gave up 2 bases and V 3 bases, and 3 bases lay outside the gene matches. The CDR3 is 15 residues long. The variable domain in full, with the rest retrieved from reference TRBV19 and TRBJ1-4, is DGGITQSPKYLFRKEGQNVTLSCEQNLNHDAMYWYRQDPGQGLRLIYYSQIVNDFQKGDIAEGYSVSREKKESFPLTVTSAQKNPTAFYLCASSISGQTNEKLFFGSGTQLSVL.